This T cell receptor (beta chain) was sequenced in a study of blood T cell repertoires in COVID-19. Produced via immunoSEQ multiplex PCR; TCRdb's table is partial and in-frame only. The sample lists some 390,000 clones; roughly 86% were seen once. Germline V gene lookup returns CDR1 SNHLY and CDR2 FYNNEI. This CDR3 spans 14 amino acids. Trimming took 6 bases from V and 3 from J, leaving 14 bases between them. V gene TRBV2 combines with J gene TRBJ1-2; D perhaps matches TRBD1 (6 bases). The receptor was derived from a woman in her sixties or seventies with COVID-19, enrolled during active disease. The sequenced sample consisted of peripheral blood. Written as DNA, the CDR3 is TGTGCCAGCAGGGAGGACAGACATCACTATGGCTACACCTTC. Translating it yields CASREDRHHYGYTF. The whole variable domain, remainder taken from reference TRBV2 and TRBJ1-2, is EPEVTQTPSHQVTQMGQEVILRCVPISNHLYFYWYRQILGQKVEFLVSFYNNEISEKSEIFDDQFSVERPDGSNFTLKIRSTKLEDSAMYFCASREDRHHYGYTFGSGTRLTVV.